Presented here are 27 T cell receptor beta chains from one specimen sequenced in a study of blood T cell repertoires in COVID-19. Assay used: immunoSEQ multiplex PCR; TCRdb lists only in-frame clones, some missing. Of approximately 200,000 clones listed, 75% to 85% were seen once; the top ten hold over 9.5%. Sequenced input: PBMCs or T cells enriched from blood (not recorded which). The receptors come from a man between 35 and 55 years old who had recovered from COVID-19.

V gene TRBV29-1 combines with J gene TRBJ1-2, with 10 bases aligning to TRBD1. The junction had 7 bases not matched to a gene; V was cut back by 4 bases and J by 2 bases. The germline CDR1 and CDR2 sequences are SQVTM and ANQGSEA. The CDR3 has 15 amino acids. The CDR3 protein is CSVGDRGAQNYGYTF. The CDR3 nucleotides read TGCAGCGTTGGGGACAGGGGCGCGCAAAACTATGGCTACACCTTC.

This clone is a singleton in its sample. This chain joins TRBV4-3 and TRBJ2-7; D is possibly TRBD2 (6 bases). Germline CDR1 LGHNA, CDR2 YSLEER. V was shortened by 1 base and J by 5 bases, with 12 bases between the two germline ends. The CDR3 sequence is 14 residues long. CDR3 sequence reads: CASSQVAGLDEQYF. In DNA form, the CDR3 reads TGCGCCAGCAGCCAAGTGGCGGGGTTAGACGAGCAGTACTTC.

A single count supports this clone. This chain uses TRBV7-9 with TRBJ1-2; 11 nucleotides agree with TRBD1. CDR1 and CDR2 from the germline V gene are SEHNR and FQNEAQ (reference sequence). V gave up 3 bases and J gave up 2 bases; unmatched junction bases: 2. CDR3 length: 15 amino acids. CDR3 sequence reads: CASSFGTGGNYGYTF. The CDR3 DNA reads as TGTGCCAGCAGCTTCGGGACAGGGGGGAACTATGGCTACACCTTC. The whole variable domain, remainder taken from reference TRBV7-9 and TRBJ1-2, is DTGVSQNPRHKITKRGQNVTFRCDPISEHNRLYWYRQTLGQGPEFLTYFQNEAQLEKSRLLSDRFSAERPKGSFSTLEIQRTEQGDSAMYLCASSFGTGGNYGYTFGSGTRLTVV.

This clone appeared a single time. This chain joins TRBV6-5 and TRBJ2-7; tentatively, D is TRBD2 (5 bases). The CDR3 loop spans 15 amino acids. The germline V and J ends were trimmed by 6 bases and 0 bases, with 15 bases remaining between them. Germline CDR1 MNHEY, CDR2 SVGAGI. CDR3 amino acids: CASSSSRDFSYEQYF. Written as DNA, the CDR3 is TGTGCCAGCAGCTCGTCTCGGGATTTCTCCTACGAGCAGTACTTC.

The chain links TRBV27 to TRBJ1-2; D unresolved. V lost 3 bases and J lost 2, with 7 bases in between. CDR3 size: 13 residues. Germline CDR1 MNHEY, CDR2 SMNVEV (reference sequence). DNA of the CDR3: TGTGCCAGCAGTTTTAGCGCGAACTATGGCTACACCTTC. As protein: CASSFSANYGYTF.

The rearrangement joins TRBV19 to TRBJ2-6, with 8 bases that match TRBD1. J gave up 4 bases and V 10 bases, and 9 bases lay outside the gene matches. The CDR3 runs 15 residues. Germline V CDR1 and CDR2: LNHDA, SQIVND (reference sequence). CDR3 sequence: CATSAGGAGANVLTF. The CDR3 nucleotides are TGTGCCACCTCGGCAGGGGGCGCCGGGGCCAACGTCCTGACTTTC.

This chain connects TRBV28 to TRBJ1-4; 10 bases map to TRBD1. From germline, CDR1 is MDHEN and CDR2 SYDVKM. The CDR3 is 17 residues long. J gave up 3 bases and V 1 base, and 5 bases lay outside the gene matches. The CDR3 protein is CASSLSIGTGANEKLFF. The CDR3 nucleotides are TGTGCCAGCAGTTTATCGATAGGGACAGGGGCTAATGAAAAACTGTTTTTT.

This chain connects TRBV18 to TRBJ1-1, with 10 bases that match TRBD1. This CDR3 is built from 15 residues. Germline CDR1 and CDR2: KGHSH and LQKENI. V shed 4 bases and J 6 bases; nucleotides not matched to a gene: 8. The DNA of the CDR3 is TGTGCCAGCTCACGACAGGGGGCGGAAGTCGCTGAAGCTTTCTTT. It codes for CASSRQGAEVAEAFF.

This clone was observed a few times. This rearrangement joins TRBV25-1 to TRBJ1-1; D is unclear. The CDR3 length is 14 residues. CDR1 and CDR2 from the germline V gene are MGHDK and SYGVNS. V was pared by 5 bases and J by 2 bases, with 12 bases between. The CDR3 protein is CASSHFGRNTEAFF. The CDR3 bases are TGTGCCAGCAGTCACTTTGGGAGAAACACTGAAGCTTTCTTT.

The gene calls are TRBV18 and TRBJ2-7, with TRBD2 matching 7 bases. V lost 3 bases to trimming and J lost 2 bases; unmatched junction nucleotides: 10. Germline V gene sequence: CDR1 KGHSH, CDR2 LQKENI. The CDR3 spans 16 residues. The CDR3 sequence is CASSPRGAGDPYEQYF. As DNA, the CDR3 is TGTGCCAGCTCACCCCGAGGTGCGGGAGACCCCTACGAGCAGTACTTC.

The genes are TRBV29-1 and TRBJ2-5; 16 bases are a match to TRBD2. V dropped 8 bases and J dropped 7; count of bases not matched to a gene: 16. Germline-derived CDR1 and CDR2 are SQVTM and ANQGSEA. There are 17 residues in the CDR3. CDR3 amino acids: CSSGSGTSGRASGTQYF. The CDR3 DNA reads TGCAGCTCGGGGAGCGGGACTAGCGGGAGGGCCAGCGGGACCCAGTACTTC.

The gene calls are TRBV3-1 (or the pseudogene TRBV3-2) and TRBJ2-6; tentative D call: TRBD1 (5 bases). Per the germline V gene, CDR1 is LGHDT and CDR2 is YNNKEL (reference sequence). V lost 8 bases and J lost 0, with 8 bases in between. CDR3 length: 14 amino acids. As DNA, the CDR3 is TGTGCCAGCGGAAGGGGCTCTGGGGCCAACGTCCTGACTTTC. It yields the protein CASGRGSGANVLTF.

This chain connects TRBV9 to TRBJ1-2, with 8 bases matching TRBD1. Per germline, CDR1 SGDLS and CDR2 YYNGEE. The CDR3 loop spans 16 amino acids. Germline trimming cut 4 bases from V and 1 base from J; bases unmatched to any gene: 9. The CDR3 sequence is CASSPRWDRSNYGYTF. The CDR3 nucleotides read TGTGCCAGCAGCCCCCGATGGGACAGGAGTAACTATGGCTACACCTTC.

The V and J genes are TRBV24-1 and TRBJ1-5; D is unresolved. This CDR3 region has 13 residues. The ends were cut back, 4 bases at V and 0 bases at J, with 3 bases in the middle. CDR1 and CDR2 (germline): KGHDR, SFDVKD. For the CDR3, the DNA is TGTGCCACCAGTGAGTATAGCAATCAGCCCCAGCATTTT. Encoded protein: CATSEYSNQPQHF.

CDR3: CASSRPRGINTEAFF. For the CDR3, the DNA is TGTGCCAGCAGCCGACCCAGGGGGATTAACACTGAAGCTTTCTTT. This chain connects TRBV3-1 (or the pseudogene TRBV3-2) to TRBJ1-1; 7 bases agree with TRBD1. The CDR3 sequence is 15 residues long. The germline V gene encodes CDR1 LGHDT and CDR2 YNNKEL (reference sequence). V trimming: 4 bases; J trimming: 2 bases; junction bases outside the gene matches: 7.

This chain links TRBV28 with TRBJ2-1, with 10 bases matching TRBD1. The ends lost 6 bases at V and 1 base at J; junction bases unmatched: 9. Germline V gives CDR1 MDHEN, CDR2 SYDVKM. The CDR3 sequence is 17 residues long. This chain's CDR3 is CASRTTGGDSSYNEQFF. The CDR3 nucleotides are TGTGCCAGCAGGACGACAGGGGGCGACTCATCCTACAATGAGCAGTTCTTC.

The chain employs TRBV5-1 and TRBJ1-1, with 7 positions matching TRBD1. The ends lost 0 bases at V and 0 bases at J; junction bases unmatched: 5. The germline CDR1 and CDR2 sequences are SGHRS and YFSETQ. The CDR3 has 16 residues. CDR3 in amino acids: CASSLGQGNMNTEAFF. In nucleotides, the CDR3 is TGCGCCAGCAGCTTGGGACAGGGAAACATGAACACTGAAGCTTTCTTT.

The chain is built from TRBV9 and TRBJ1-2; possibly TRBD1 for D (5 bases). Germline values: CDR1 SGDLS, CDR2 YYNGEE. CDR3 length: 15 residues. Trimming cost V 3 bases and J 7 bases, with 19 bases left between them. The CDR3 bases are TGTGCCAGCAGCGACTACTCCGGAGGGGCACGTGGCTACACCTTC. This encodes CASSDYSGGARGYTF.

The V call is TRBV27, the J call TRBJ1-2; D remains unclear. This CDR3 has 16 residues. Germline CDR1 and CDR2: MNHEY and SMNVEV (reference sequence). V was shortened by 7 bases and J by 2 bases, with 20 bases between the two germline ends. This chain's CDR3 is CASTSRQPEENYGYTF. The CDR3 DNA is TGTGCCAGCACCTCCCGCCAACCGGAGGAGAACTATGGCTACACCTTC.

The chain carries TRBV7-9 and TRBJ2-7; 10 nucleotides agree with TRBD1. CDR3 length: 15 amino acids. Trimming removed 0 bases from V and 3 bases from J; junction bases left unmatched: 2. The germline gives CDR1 SEHNR, CDR2 FQNEAQ (reference sequence). The CDR3 DNA follows: TGTGCCAGCAGCTTAGCGACAGGGGGCGACTACGAGCAGTACTTC. Translation: CASSLATGGDYEQYF.

This chain uses TRBV6-1 with TRBJ1-4, with D uncertain. Between the trimmed V and J ends, which lost 1 base and 1 base, there was a span of 10 bases. CDR1 and CDR2 from the germline V gene are MNHNS and SASEGT. The length of the CDR3 is 16 residues. The CDR3 loop reads CASSEGGFRTNEKLFF. CDR3 DNA: TGTGCCAGCAGTGAAGGCGGGTTCAGAACTAATGAAAAACTGTTTTTT.

This rearrangement joins TRBV6-2 or TRBV6-3 to TRBJ1-5, with D maybe TRBD1 (5 bases). V lost 6 bases and J 4 bases, leaving 22 bases between the germline ends. Germline CDR1 is MNHEY and CDR2 is SVGEGT. The CDR3 sequence is 17 residues long. CDR3 sequence: CASSLTPGLWGNQPQHF. CDR3 DNA: TGTGCCAGCAGCCTAACACCGGGACTCTGGGGTAATCAGCCCCAGCATTTT.

This rearrangement joins TRBV29-1 to TRBJ1-1; 8 positions agree with TRBD1. This CDR3 has 14 amino acids. In germline, CDR1 is SQVTM, CDR2 ANQGSEA. The trim removed 6 bases at V and 6 bases at J, leaving 12 bases unmatched. For the CDR3, the DNA is TGCAGCGTCGTTGGGACAGGAGTTTTCCCTGAAGCTTTCTTT. Amino acids: CSVVGTGVFPEAFF.

This clone was seen a single time. This chain connects TRBV5-6 to TRBJ1-4, with D maybe TRBD1 (5 bases). V was clipped by 3 bases and J by 6 bases, with 12 bases between them. The CDR3 runs to 14 residues. The germline gives CDR1 SGHDT, CDR2 YYEEEE. CDR3 protein: CASSSDRQDEKLFF. CDR3 DNA: TGTGCCAGCAGCTCCGACAGACAAGATGAAAAACTGTTTTTT.

The V gene is TRBV3-1 (or the pseudogene TRBV3-2), the J gene TRBJ1-6; 7 bases agree with TRBD1. CDR1 LGHDT and CDR2 YNNKEL come from the germline V gene (reference sequence). J was trimmed by 0 bases and V by 2 bases; bases with no gene match: 16. The CDR3 is made up of 21 amino acids. CDR3: CASSQFPQGNPGNSYNSPLHF. CDR3 coding DNA: TGTGCCAGCAGCCAATTCCCACAGGGGAACCCGGGAAACTCCTATAATTCACCCCTCCACTTT.

The V and J genes are TRBV27 and TRBJ1-3; 10 positions match TRBD1. V dropped 3 bases and J dropped 4; count of bases not matched to a gene: 6. CDR3 size: 16 residues. CDR1 is MNHEY, CDR2 SMNVEV, per germline (reference sequence). The CDR3 nucleotides read TGTGCCAGCAGTTTGACCGGGACAGGGGAAGGAAACACCATATATTTT. The encoded protein is CASSLTGTGEGNTIYF.

The chain employs TRBV5-1 and TRBJ1-3; D is perhaps TRBD1 (6 bases). V lost 0 bases and J 4 bases, leaving 11 bases between the germline ends. The CDR3 covers 15 residues. Germline loops: CDR1 SGHRS, CDR2 YFSETQ. CDR3 loop: CASSLDPGTGNTIYF. The CDR3 nucleotides read TGCGCCAGCAGCTTGGACCCAGGGACAGGAAACACCATATATTTT.